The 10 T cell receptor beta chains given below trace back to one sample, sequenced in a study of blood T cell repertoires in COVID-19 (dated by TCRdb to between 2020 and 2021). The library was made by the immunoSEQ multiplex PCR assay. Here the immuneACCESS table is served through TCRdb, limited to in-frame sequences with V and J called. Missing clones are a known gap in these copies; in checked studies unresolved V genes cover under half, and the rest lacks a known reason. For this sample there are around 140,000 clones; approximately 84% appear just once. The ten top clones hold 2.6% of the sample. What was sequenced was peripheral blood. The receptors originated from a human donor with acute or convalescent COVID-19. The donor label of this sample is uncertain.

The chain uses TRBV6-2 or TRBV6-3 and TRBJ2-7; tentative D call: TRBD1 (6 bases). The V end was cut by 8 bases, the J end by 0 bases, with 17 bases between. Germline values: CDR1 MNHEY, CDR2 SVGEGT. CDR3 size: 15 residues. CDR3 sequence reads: CASRPGGFSSYEQYF. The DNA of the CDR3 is TGTGCCAGCCGCCCTGGGGGCTTCAGCTCCTACGAGCAGTACTTC.

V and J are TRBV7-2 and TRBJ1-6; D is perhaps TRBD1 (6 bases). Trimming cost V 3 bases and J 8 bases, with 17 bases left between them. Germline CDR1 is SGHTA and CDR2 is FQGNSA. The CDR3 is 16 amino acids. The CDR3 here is CASSFLRGLGDSPLHF. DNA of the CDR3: TGTGCCAGCAGCTTCCTCAGGGGCCTTGGGGATTCACCCCTCCACTTT.

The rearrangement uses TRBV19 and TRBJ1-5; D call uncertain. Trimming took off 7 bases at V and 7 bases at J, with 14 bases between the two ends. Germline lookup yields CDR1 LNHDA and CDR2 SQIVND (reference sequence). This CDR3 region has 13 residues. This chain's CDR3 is CASIGGWAQPQHF. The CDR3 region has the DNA TGTGCCAGTATCGGCGGGTGGGCGCAGCCCCAGCATTTT.

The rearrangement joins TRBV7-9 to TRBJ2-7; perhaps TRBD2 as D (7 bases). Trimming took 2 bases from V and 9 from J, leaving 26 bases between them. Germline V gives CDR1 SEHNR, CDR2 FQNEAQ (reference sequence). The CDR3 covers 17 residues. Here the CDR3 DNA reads TGTGCCAGCAGCTTATACAGGGTAGCGGGCGACTACGATCGGCAGTACTTC. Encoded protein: CASSLYRVAGDYDRQYF.

The CDR3 sequence is CASSLGPGDTQYF. The CDR3 coding sequence is TGTGCCAGCAGCTTGGGGCCAGGAGATACGCAGTATTTT. The chain is built from TRBV5-5 and TRBJ2-3; the D is unclear. In germline, CDR1 is SGHKS, CDR2 YYEKEE (reference sequence). V lost 0 bases and J 5 bases, leaving 7 bases between the germline ends. The CDR3 consists of 13 residues.

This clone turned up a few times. The CDR3 bases are TGCGCCAGCAGCCTGTCAGGCGGGATGGGGAACACTGAAGCTTTCTTT. This sequence encodes CASSLSGGMGNTEAFF. This chain connects TRBV5-1 to TRBJ1-1; D unclear. The CDR3 spans 16 residues. V lost 4 bases, J lost 1 base, and 17 bases lay in between. Germline V gives CDR1 SGHRS, CDR2 YFSETQ.

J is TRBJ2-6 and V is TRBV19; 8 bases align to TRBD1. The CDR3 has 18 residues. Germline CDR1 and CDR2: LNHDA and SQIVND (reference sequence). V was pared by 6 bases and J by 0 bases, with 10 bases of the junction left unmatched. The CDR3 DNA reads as TGTGCCAGTAGGGGGCTCCAGGGGGCGGCCTCTGGGGCCAACGTCCTGACTTTC. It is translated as CASRGLQGAASGANVLTF.

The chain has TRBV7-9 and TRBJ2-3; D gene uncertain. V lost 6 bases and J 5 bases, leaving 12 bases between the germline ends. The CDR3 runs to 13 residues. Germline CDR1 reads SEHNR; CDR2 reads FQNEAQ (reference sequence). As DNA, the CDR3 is TGTGCCAGCAGTCCAAATTCAGGAGATACGCAGTATTTT. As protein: CASSPNSGDTQYF.

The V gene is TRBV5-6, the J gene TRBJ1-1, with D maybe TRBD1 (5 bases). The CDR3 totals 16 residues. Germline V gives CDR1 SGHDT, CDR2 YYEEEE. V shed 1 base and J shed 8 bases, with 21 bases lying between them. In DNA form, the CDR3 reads TGTGCCAGCAGCTTGTACGGGGGTAGGGTTTCCACCGAAGCTTTCTTT. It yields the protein CASSLYGGRVSTEAFF.

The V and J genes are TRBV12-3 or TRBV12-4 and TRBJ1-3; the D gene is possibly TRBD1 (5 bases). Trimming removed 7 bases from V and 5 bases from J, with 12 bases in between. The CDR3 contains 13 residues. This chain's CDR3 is CASMEGIRNTIYF. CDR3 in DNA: TGTGCCAGCATGGAGGGGATCAGAAACACCATATATTTT.